The 17 T cell receptor beta chains below were found in one sample sequenced in a study of blood T cell repertoires in COVID-19. Using immunoSEQ multiplex PCR, the repertoire was profiled, and TCRdb retains in-frame clones only, with some absent. The sample holds 200,000 to 250,000 clones; nearly 90% are singletons and the top ten take roughly 15%. Sequenced: PBMCs or T cells enriched from blood (not recorded which). Receptors originate from a young man who had been exposed to COVID-19.

The V and J genes are TRBV11-2 and TRBJ1-2, with unresolved D. Germline V gene lookup returns CDR1 SGHAT and CDR2 FQNNGV. The CDR3 totals 15 residues. The ends were cut back, 5 bases at V and 3 bases at J, with 16 bases in the middle. The CDR3 DNA sequence: TGTGCCAGCAGCCTTGGCAACGAGGATCACTATGGCTACACCTTC. Translation gives CASSLGNEDHYGYTF.

The chain joins TRBV2 to TRBJ2-5; tentative D call: TRBD2 (5 bases). Germline loops: CDR1 SNHLY, CDR2 FYNNEI. The CDR3 consists of 11 residues. V dropped 8 bases and J dropped 3 bases, with 7 bases sitting between them. The CDR3 DNA reads as TGTGCCAGCTTGCGGGAAGAGACCCAGTACTTC. It translates to CASLREETQYF.

The chain recombines TRBV7-2 with TRBJ2-2; a possible D gene is TRBD1 (6 bases). Between the trimmed V and J ends, which lost 6 bases and 5 bases, there was a span of 10 bases. The germline CDR1 and CDR2 sequences are SGHTA and FQGNSA. The CDR3 contains 13 residues. CDR3 region: CASRPTGTGELFF. The CDR3 region has the DNA TGTGCCAGCAGACCTACAGGGACCGGGGAGCTGTTTTTT.

This chain connects TRBV29-1 to TRBJ1-2, with D unresolved. Between the trimmed V and J ends, which lost 2 bases and 4 bases, there was a span of 11 bases. This CDR3 comprises 13 residues. CDR1 SQVTM and CDR2 ANQGSEA come from the germline V gene. CDR3 bases: TGCAGCGTTGAAAGCGGGCAGGTCTATGGCTACACCTTC. Amino acid sequence: CSVESGQVYGYTF.

The J gene is TRBJ2-5, the V gene TRBV6-5, with D possibly being TRBD1 (6 bases). V lost 6 bases and J lost 2, with 16 bases in between. The CDR3 has 15 residues. Germline values: CDR1 MNHEY, CDR2 SVGAGI. The CDR3 DNA is TGTGCCAGCAGCCCCTGGGGGCGAAATCAAGAGACCCAGTACTTC. Translation: CASSPWGRNQETQYF.

This chain connects TRBV6-1 to TRBJ1-3; maybe TRBD1 (5 bases). The ends were cut back, 3 bases at V and 4 bases at J, with 10 bases in the middle. Germline-derived CDR1 and CDR2 are MNHNS and SASEGT. There are 14 residues in the CDR3. This CDR3 reads CASSDRGEGNTIYF. The CDR3 coding sequence is TGTGCCAGCAGTGACCGGGGGGAAGGAAACACCATATATTTT.

This chain joins TRBV7-9 and TRBJ2-5, with TRBD2 identical over 10 bases. Unmatched junction bases numbered 8, after V lost 8 bases and J lost 2 bases. Germline CDR1 is SEHNR and CDR2 is FQNEAQ (reference sequence). The CDR3 runs 15 residues. CDR3 residues: CASHASGGVQETQYF. The CDR3 nucleotides are TGTGCCAGCCACGCTAGCGGGGGAGTACAAGAGACCCAGTACTTC.

The J gene is TRBJ2-5, the V gene TRBV11-2; D not resolved. Germline CDR1 is SGHAT and CDR2 is FQNNGV. V shed 3 bases and J shed 1 base, with 9 bases lying between them. The CDR3 totals 14 residues. The CDR3 nucleotides are TGTGCCAGCAGCTTTCCCCCTACCCAAGAGACCCAGTACTTC. Protein product: CASSFPPTQETQYF.

The chain uses TRBV2 and TRBJ2-1; 14 nucleotides agree with TRBD2. The V gene end was trimmed by 6 bases and the J gene end by 7 bases; junction bases not matched to a gene: 2. The CDR3 consists of 14 residues. Germline-derived CDR1 and CDR2 are SNHLY and FYNNEI. This CDR3 reads CASRTSGGANEQFF. The CDR3 bases are TGTGCCAGCAGGACTAGCGGGGGGGCAAATGAGCAGTTCTTC. Using reference TRBV2 and TRBJ2-1 for the parts outside the CDR3, the full variable domain is EPEVTQTPSHQVTQMGQEVILRCVPISNHLYFYWYRQILGQKVEFLVSFYNNEISEKSEIFDDQFSVERPDGSNFTLKIRSTKLEDSAMYFCASRTSGGANEQFFGPGTRLTVL.

The genes are TRBV18 and TRBJ1-2; 9 nucleotides line up with TRBD1. The CDR3 loop spans 16 amino acids. Germline V CDR1 and CDR2: KGHSH, LQKENI. With 3 bases clipped from V and 4 bases from J, the junction kept 9 bases outside the gene matches. The DNA for the CDR3 is TGTGCCAGCTCACCTGCCGGACAGGGGACTCCCTATGGCTACACCTTC. Protein: CASSPAGQGTPYGYTF.

The rearrangement uses TRBV3-1 (or the pseudogene TRBV3-2) and TRBJ2-3; possibly TRBD2 for D (7 bases). V lost 4 bases to trimming and J lost 6 bases, with 20 bases between them. The CDR3 is 16 amino acids. From germline, CDR1 is LGHDT and CDR2 YNNKEL (reference sequence). The CDR3 here is CASSPVSGDNFDTQYF. DNA of the CDR3: TGTGCCAGCAGCCCGGTGAGCGGGGACAACTTTGATACGCAGTATTTT.

The rearrangement joins TRBV5-4 to TRBJ2-2, with 13 nucleotides matching TRBD2. After removal of 4 bases from V and 4 bases from J, the junction contained 1 base not matched to a gene. Germline CDR1 SGHNT, CDR2 YYREEE (reference sequence). There are 15 residues in the CDR3. In nucleotides, the CDR3 is TGTGCCAGCAGCCGGACTAGCGGGGGCACCGGGGAGCTGTTTTTT. Its protein is CASSRTSGGTGELFF.

The chain carries TRBV5-4 and TRBJ1-3, with 8 bases that match TRBD1. Germline lookup yields CDR1 SGHNT and CDR2 YYREEE (reference sequence). The CDR3 extends over 15 amino acids. The J segment lost 0 bases and the V segment lost 7 bases, leaving 6 bases of the junction unmatched. The chain's CDR3 is CASGPGQASGNTIYF. The CDR3 nucleotides are TGTGCCAGCGGACCGGGACAGGCCTCTGGAAACACCATATATTTT.

The chain recombines TRBV7-9 with TRBJ1-5, with a tentative D call TRBD1 (6 bases). This CDR3 is built from 17 residues. Germline V gene lookup returns CDR1 SEHNR and CDR2 FQNEAQ (reference sequence). V was shortened by 2 bases and J by 0 bases, with 14 bases between the two germline ends. CDR3 region: CASSLLVAGDSNQPQHF. The CDR3 nucleotides read TGTGCCAGCAGCTTATTGGTCGCAGGGGATAGCAATCAGCCCCAGCATTTT. The full variable domain, completed using reference TRBV7-9 and TRBJ1-5, is DTGVSQNPRHKITKRGQNVTFRCDPISEHNRLYWYRQTLGQGPEFLTYFQNEAQLEKSRLLSDRFSAERPKGSFSTLEIQRTEQGDSAMYLCASSLLVAGDSNQPQHFGDGTRLSIL.

CDR3 nucleotide sequence: TGCGCCAGCAGCTTGGCCGGTGGACAGATCTCCTACGAGCAGTACTTC. Its translation: CASSLAGGQISYEQYF. The chain employs TRBV5-1 and TRBJ2-7; D may be TRBD1 (6 bases). V lost 0 bases and J 0 bases, leaving 13 bases between the germline ends. The CDR3 has 16 amino acids. Per germline, CDR1 SGHRS and CDR2 YFSETQ.

The genes are TRBV19 and TRBJ1-5; TRBD1 is a possible D gene (5 bases). The V gene lost 5 bases and the J gene lost 3 bases, with 14 bases spanning the gap. Per germline, CDR1 LNHDA and CDR2 SQIVND (reference sequence). The CDR3 is 15 residues long. The DNA of the CDR3 is TGTGCCAGTAGTTTGATGGGGGGAAACAATCAGCCCCAGCATTTT. Its translation: CASSLMGGNNQPQHF.

The V gene is TRBV21-1, the J gene TRBJ2-4; the table's TRBD2 call for D was not verified on the DNA. TRBV21-1 is described as a pseudogene. The CDR3 totals 16 residues. The CDR3 is CASSASRRGAKNIQYF. CDR3 in DNA: TGTGCCAGCAGCGCCTCCCGGAGGGGAGCCAAAAACATTCAGTACTTC.